The clone carrying this T cell receptor beta chain was seen more than once but under ten times. The data stem from a study of blood T cells in healthy people across ages. Trimming left V 0 bases short and J 4 bases short, with 12 bases between. This CDR3 region has 15 residues. From germline, CDR1 is MNHEY and CDR2 SVGEGT. The study isolated at least 6.5 million PBMCs from each sample. A second PCR of about 7 to 12 cycles used a sample-barcoded 5' primer and a J-beta primer mix. A template-switch adaptor with 12 random nucleotides tagged each cDNA molecule. Every sample gave at least 2.5 million paired-end reads containing CDR3. MiXCR was run by TCRdb on the 5' RACE reads, yielding one entry per CDR3 protein. The sample contains hundreds of thousands of distinct CDR3 sequences, 55% to 75% of which appear only once.

This sequence originates from a man between 25 and 39 years old in good health. The sequenced sample consisted of blood. V usage is TRBV6-2 or TRBV6-3 and J usage is TRBJ2-5; TRBD2 is a possible D gene (6 bases). CDR3 bases: TGTGCCAGCAGTTACTCTCCGGGACTGGGAGAGACCCAGTACTTC. Translated, it gives CASSYSPGLGETQYF.